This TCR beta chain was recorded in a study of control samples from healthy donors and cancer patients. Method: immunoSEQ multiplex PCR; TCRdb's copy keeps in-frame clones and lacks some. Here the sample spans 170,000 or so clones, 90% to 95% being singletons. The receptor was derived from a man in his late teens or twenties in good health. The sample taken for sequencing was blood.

CDR3: CASSPSPGQRTEAFF. DNA of the CDR3: TGTGCCAGCTCACCATCTCCGGGACAGCGGACTGAAGCTTTCTTT. J is TRBJ1-1 and V is TRBV18, with TRBD1 matching over 7 bases. V lost 2 bases and J lost 5; bases outside the gene matches: 8. The CDR3 consists of 15 residues. The germline V gene encodes CDR1 KGHSH and CDR2 LQKENI.